This TCR beta chain was profiled in a study of T cells after yellow fever vaccination. TCRdb re-derived calls from the 5' RACE reads in MiXCR, one entry per CDR3 protein. There are about 630,000 distinct CDR3 sequences in the sample; approximately 13% occur only once, and just under 15% lies in the top ten. V was pared by 5 bases and J by 5 bases, with 7 bases between. From germline, CDR1 is SGHRS and CDR2 YFSETQ. The CDR3 spans 11 residues. Regarding the study as a whole: Researchers noted that a small share of clonotypes showed up in both CD4 and CD8 compartments. Primary-vaccination clones mostly resurfaced post-booster (just under 98% CD4, approximately 90% CD8).

Turning to this clonotype: Its antigen is unidentified.

The V and J genes are TRBV5-1 and TRBJ2-5; no reliable D call. The source was PBMCs, collected on the day of the yellow fever booster vaccination. This clonotype originated in a young man who received the YFV17D yellow fever vaccine. The CDR3 DNA reads as TGCGCCAGCAGGAATGACGAGACCCAGTACTTC. It specifies CASRNDETQYF.